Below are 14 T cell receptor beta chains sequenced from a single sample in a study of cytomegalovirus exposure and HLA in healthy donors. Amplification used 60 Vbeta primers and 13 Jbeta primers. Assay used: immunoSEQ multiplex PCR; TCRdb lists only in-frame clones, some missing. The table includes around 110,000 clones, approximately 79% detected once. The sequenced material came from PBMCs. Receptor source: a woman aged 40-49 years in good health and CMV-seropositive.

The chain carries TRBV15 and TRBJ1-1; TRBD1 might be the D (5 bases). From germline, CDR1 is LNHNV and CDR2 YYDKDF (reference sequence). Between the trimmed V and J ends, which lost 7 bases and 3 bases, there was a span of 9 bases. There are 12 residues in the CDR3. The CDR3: CATTQGYTEAFF. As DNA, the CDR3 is TGTGCCACCACTCAGGGTTACACTGAAGCTTTCTTT. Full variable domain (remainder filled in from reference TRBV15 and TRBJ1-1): DAMVIQNPRYQVTQFGKPVTLSCSQTLNHNVMYWYQQKSSQAPKLLFHYYDKDFNNEADTPDNFQSRRPNTSFCFLDIRSPGLGDTAMYLCATTQGYTEAFFGQGTRLTVV.

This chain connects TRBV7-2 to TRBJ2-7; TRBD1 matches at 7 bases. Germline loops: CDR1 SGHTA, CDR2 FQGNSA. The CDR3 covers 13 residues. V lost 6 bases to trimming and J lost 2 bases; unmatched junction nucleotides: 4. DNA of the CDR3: TGTGCCAGCAGACAACAGGGGACCTACGAGCAGTACTTC. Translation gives CASRQQGTYEQYF.

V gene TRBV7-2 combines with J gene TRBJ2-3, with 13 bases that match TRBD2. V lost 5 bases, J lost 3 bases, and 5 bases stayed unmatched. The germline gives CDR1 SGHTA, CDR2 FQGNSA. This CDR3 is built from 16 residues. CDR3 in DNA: TGTGCCAGCAGCCGACTAGCGGGGGGCCTTACAGATACGCAGTATTTT. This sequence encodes CASSRLAGGLTDTQYF.

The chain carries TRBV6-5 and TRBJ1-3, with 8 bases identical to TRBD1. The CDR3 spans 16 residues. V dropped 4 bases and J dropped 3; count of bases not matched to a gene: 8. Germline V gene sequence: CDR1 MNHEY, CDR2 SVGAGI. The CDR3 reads CASSLYQGAVGNTIYF. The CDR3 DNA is TGTGCCAGCAGTTTGTATCAGGGGGCGGTTGGAAACACCATATATTTT.

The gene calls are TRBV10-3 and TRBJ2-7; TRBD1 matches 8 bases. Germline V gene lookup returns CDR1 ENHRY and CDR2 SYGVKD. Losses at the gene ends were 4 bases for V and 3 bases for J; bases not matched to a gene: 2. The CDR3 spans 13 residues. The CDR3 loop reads CAISGTGYYEQYF. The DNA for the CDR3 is TGTGCCATCAGTGGGACAGGGTACTACGAGCAGTACTTC.

The CDR3 protein is CASSWSSYEQYF. CDR3 in DNA: TGTGCCAGCAGCTGGAGCTCCTACGAGCAGTACTTC. V and J are TRBV5-4 and TRBJ2-7; D gene uncertain. The CDR3 consists of 12 residues. The germline V and J ends were trimmed by 3 bases and 0 bases, with 4 bases remaining between them. The germline gives CDR1 SGHNT, CDR2 YYREEE (reference sequence).

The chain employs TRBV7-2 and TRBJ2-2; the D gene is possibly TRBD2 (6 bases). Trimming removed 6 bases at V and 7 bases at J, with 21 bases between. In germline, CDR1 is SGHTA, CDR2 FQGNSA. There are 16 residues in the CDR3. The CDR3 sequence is CASSTRGGISGGELFF. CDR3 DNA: TGTGCCAGCAGTACCCGAGGAGGGATCAGTGGCGGGGAGCTGTTTTTT.

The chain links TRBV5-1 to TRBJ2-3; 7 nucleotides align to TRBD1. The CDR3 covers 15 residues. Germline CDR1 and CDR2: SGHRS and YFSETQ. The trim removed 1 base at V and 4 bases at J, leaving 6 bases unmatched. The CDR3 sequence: CASSLTGVGADTQYF. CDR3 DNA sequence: TGCGCCAGCAGCTTGACAGGGGTGGGTGCAGATACGCAGTATTTT.

The CDR3 bases are TGTGCCAGCAGTCCGGACGGGATCTACGAGCAGTACTTC. Its protein product is CASSPDGIYEQYF. The chain recombines TRBV6-5 with TRBJ2-7, with D possibly TRBD2 on 5 matching bases. Germline CDR1 and CDR2: MNHEY and SVGAGI. The CDR3 is 13 amino acids. V was shortened by 5 bases and J by 3 bases, with 11 bases between the two germline ends.

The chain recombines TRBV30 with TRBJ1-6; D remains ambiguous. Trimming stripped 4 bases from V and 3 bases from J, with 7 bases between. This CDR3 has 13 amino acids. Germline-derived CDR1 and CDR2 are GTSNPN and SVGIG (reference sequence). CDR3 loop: CAWTNSYNSPLHF. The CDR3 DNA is TGTGCCTGGACGAACAGCTATAATTCACCCCTCCACTTT. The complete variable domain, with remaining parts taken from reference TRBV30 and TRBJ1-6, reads SQTIHQWPATLVQPVGSPLSLECTVEGTSNPNLYWYRQAAGRGLQLLFYSVGIGQISSEVPQNLSASRPQDRQFILSSKKLLLSDSGFYLCAWTNSYNSPLHFGNGTRLTVT.

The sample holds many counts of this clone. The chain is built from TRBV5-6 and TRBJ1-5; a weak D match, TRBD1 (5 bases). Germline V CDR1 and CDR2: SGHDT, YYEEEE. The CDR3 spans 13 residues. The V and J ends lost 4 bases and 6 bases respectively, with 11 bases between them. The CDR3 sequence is CASSLDQGQPQHF. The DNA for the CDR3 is TGTGCCAGCAGCCTCGACCAGGGTCAGCCCCAGCATTTT.

This CDR3 is CASSPTGGGTFF. The DNA for the CDR3 is TGTGCCAGCAGCCCGACAGGGGGCGGGACGTTCTTC. The chain has TRBV6-5 and TRBJ2-1; 10 positions agree with TRBD1. The length of the CDR3 is 12 residues. Germline trimming cut 6 bases from V and 15 bases from J; bases unmatched to any gene: 8. Looked up from germline, CDR1 is MNHEY and CDR2 is SVGAGI.

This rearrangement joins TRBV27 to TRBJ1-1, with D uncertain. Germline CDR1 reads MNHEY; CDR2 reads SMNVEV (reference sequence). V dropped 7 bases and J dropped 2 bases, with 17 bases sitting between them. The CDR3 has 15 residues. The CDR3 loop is CASTKRKETNTEAFF. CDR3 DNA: TGTGCCAGCACAAAACGCAAGGAGACTAACACTGAAGCTTTCTTT.

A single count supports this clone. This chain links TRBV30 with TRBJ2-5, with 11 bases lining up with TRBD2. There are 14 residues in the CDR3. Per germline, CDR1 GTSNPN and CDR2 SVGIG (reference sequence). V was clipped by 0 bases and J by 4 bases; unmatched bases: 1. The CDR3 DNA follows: TGTGCCTGGAGTGTAACTAGCGGGGGAGAGACCCAGTACTTC. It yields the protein CAWSVTSGGETQYF.